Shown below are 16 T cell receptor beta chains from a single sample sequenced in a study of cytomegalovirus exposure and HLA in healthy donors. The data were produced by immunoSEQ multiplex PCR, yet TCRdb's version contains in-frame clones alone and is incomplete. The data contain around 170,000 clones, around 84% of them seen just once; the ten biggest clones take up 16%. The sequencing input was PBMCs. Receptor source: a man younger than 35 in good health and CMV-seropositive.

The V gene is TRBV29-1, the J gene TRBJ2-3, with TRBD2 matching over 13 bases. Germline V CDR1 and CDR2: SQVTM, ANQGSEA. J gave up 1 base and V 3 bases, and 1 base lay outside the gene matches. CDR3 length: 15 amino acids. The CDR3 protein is CSVEGTSGGTDTQYF. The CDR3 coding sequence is TGCAGCGTTGAGGGGACTAGCGGGGGCACAGATACGCAGTATTTT.

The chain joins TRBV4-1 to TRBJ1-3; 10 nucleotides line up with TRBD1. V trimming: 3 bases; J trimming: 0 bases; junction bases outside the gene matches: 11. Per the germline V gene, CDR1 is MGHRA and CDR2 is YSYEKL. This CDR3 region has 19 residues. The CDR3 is CASSHSRDRGASSGNTIYF. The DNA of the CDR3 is TGCGCCAGCAGCCATTCGAGGGACAGGGGAGCCTCCTCTGGAAACACCATATATTTT.

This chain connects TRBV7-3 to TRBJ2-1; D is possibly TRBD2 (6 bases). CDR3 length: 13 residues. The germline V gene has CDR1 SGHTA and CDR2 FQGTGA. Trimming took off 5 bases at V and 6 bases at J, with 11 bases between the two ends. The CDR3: CASSTSPGNEQFF. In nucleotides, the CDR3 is TGTGCCAGCAGCACTAGCCCCGGCAATGAGCAGTTCTTC.

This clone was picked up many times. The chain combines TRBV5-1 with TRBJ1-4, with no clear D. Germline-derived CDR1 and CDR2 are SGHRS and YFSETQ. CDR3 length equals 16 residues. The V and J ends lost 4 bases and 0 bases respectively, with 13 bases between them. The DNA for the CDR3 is TGCGCCAGCAGCGGATCCGACGGGGCAACTAATGAAAAACTGTTTTTT. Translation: CASSGSDGATNEKLFF.

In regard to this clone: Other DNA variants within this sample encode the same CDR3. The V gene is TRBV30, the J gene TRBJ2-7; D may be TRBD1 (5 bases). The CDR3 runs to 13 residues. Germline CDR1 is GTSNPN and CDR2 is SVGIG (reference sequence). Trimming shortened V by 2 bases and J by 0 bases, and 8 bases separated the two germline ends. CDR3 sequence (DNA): TGTGCCTGGAGTAGAGACAGCTCCTACGAGCAGTACTTC. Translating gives CAWSRDSSYEQYF.

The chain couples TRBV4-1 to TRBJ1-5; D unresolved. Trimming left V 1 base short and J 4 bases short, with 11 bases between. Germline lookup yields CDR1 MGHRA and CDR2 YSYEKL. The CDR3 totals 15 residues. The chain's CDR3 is CASSQVIGGNQPQHF. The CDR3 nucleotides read TGCGCCAGCAGCCAAGTTATAGGAGGTAATCAGCCCCAGCATTTT.

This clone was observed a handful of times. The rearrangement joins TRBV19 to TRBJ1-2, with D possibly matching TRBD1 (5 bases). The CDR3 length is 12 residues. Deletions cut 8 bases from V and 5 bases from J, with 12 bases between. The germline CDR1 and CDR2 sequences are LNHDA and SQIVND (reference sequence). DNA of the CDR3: TGTGCCAGTTCCCCAGGGTTATATGGCTACACCTTC. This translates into CASSPGLYGYTF.

CDR3 in amino acids: CASSDQPGGYNEQFF. CDR3 in DNA: TGTGCCAGCAGTGACCAACCGGGAGGGTACAATGAGCAGTTCTTC. The chain employs TRBV6-4 and TRBJ2-1; 8 bases fit TRBD2. V shed 2 bases, J shed 4 bases, and the junction held 4 bases outside the gene matches. Germline-derived CDR1 and CDR2 are MRHNA and SNTAGT. The CDR3 covers 15 residues.

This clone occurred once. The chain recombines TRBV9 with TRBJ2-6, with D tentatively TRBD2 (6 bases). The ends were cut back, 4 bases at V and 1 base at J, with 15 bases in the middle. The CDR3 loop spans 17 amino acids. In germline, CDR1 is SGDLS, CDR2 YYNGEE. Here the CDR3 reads CASSSSFRESGANVLTF. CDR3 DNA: TGTGCCAGCAGCTCCTCCTTTCGGGAGTCTGGGGCCAACGTCCTGACTTTC.

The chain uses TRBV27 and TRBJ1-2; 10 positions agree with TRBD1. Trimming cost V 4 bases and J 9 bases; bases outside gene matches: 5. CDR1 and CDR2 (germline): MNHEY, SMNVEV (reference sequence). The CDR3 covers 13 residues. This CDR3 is CASSYGQGDSYTF. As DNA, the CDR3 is TGTGCCAGCAGTTACGGACAGGGGGATAGCTACACCTTC.

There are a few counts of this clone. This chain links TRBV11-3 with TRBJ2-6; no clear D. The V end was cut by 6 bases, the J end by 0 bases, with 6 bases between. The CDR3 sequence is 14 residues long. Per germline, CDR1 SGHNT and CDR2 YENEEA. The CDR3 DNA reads TGTGCCAGCAGTATCAGCTCTGGGGCCAACGTCCTGACTTTC. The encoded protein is CASSISSGANVLTF.

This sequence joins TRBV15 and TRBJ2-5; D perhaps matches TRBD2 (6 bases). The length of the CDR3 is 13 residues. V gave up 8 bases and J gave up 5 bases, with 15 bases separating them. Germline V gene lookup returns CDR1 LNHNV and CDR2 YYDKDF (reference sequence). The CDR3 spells CATQGTSWETQYF. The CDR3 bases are TGTGCCACCCAGGGAACTAGCTGGGAGACCCAGTACTTC.

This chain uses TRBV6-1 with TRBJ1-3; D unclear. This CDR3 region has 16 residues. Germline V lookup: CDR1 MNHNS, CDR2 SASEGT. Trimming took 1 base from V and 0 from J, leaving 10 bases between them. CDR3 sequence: CASSEVTASSGNTIYF. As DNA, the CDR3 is TGTGCCAGCAGTGAAGTTACCGCGAGCTCTGGAAACACCATATATTTT.

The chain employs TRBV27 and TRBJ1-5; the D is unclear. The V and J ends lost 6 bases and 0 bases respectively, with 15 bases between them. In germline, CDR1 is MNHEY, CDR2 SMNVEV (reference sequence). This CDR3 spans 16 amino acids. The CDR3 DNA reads TGTGCCAGCAGCACGCGGGCCGCCTATAGCAATCAGCCCCAGCATTTT. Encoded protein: CASSTRAAYSNQPQHF.

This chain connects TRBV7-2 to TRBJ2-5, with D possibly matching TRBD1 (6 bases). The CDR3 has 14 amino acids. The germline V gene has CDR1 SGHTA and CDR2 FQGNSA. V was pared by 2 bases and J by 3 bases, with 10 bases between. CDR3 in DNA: TGTGCCAGCAGCTTAATCAGGGGTGAAGAGACCCAGTACTTC. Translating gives CASSLIRGEETQYF.

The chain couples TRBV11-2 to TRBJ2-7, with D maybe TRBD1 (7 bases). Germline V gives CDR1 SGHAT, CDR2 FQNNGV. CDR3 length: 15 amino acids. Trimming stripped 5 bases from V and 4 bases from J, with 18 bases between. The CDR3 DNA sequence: TGTGCCAGCAGCCCCGGGAAGGGGGCGGGGTACGAGCAGTACTTC. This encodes CASSPGKGAGYEQYF.